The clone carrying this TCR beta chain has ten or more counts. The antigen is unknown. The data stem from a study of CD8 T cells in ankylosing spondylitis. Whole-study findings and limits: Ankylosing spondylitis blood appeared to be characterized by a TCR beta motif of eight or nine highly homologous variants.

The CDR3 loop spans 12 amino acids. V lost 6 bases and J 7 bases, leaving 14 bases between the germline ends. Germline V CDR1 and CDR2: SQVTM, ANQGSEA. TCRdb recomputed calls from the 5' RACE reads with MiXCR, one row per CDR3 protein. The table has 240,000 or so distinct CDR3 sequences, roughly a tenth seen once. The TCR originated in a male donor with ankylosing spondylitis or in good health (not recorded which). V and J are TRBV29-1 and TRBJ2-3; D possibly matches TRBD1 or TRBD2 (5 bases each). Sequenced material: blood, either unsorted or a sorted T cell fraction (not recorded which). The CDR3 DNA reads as TGCAGCGTAGAGGGGCTAACCTATACGCAGTATTTT. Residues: CSVEGLTYTQYF.